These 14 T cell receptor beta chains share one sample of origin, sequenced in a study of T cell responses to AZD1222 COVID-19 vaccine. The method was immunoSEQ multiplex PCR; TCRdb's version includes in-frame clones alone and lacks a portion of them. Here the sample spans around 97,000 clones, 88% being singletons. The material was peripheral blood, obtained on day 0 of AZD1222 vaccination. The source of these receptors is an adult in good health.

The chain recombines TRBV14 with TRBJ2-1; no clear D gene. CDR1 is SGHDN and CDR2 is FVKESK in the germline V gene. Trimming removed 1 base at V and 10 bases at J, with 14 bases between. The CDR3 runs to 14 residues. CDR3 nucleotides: TGTGCCAGCAGCCAAGTCTCACAAACCTCCGAGCAGTTCTTC. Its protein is CASSQVSQTSEQFF. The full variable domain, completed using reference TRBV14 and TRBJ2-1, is EAGVTQFPSHSVIEKGQTVTLRCDPISGHDNLYWYRRVMGKEIKFLLHFVKESKQDESGMPNNRFLAERTGGTYSTLKVQPAELEDSGVYFCASSQVSQTSEQFFGPGTRLTVL.

The CDR3 here is CASISWGGLNEQFF. The CDR3 nucleotides read TGTGCCAGCATCTCTTGGGGAGGGCTGAATGAGCAGTTCTTC. The rearrangement links TRBV2 to TRBJ2-1; TRBD2 agrees at 7 bases. Per germline, CDR1 SNHLY and CDR2 FYNNEI. Losses at the gene ends were 7 bases for V and 7 bases for J; bases not matched to a gene: 10. The CDR3 spans 14 residues.

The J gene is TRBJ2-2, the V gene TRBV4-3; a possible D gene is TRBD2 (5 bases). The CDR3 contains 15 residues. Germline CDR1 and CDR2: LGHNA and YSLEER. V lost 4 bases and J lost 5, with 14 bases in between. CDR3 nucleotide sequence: TGCGCCAGCAGCCCCCAAGGACTCCGGACCGGGGAGCTGTTTTTT. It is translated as CASSPQGLRTGELFF.

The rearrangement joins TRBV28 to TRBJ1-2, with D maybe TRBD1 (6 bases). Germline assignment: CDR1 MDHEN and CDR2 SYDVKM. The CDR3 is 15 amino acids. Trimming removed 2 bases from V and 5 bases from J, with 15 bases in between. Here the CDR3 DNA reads TGTGCCAGCAGTTTAACAGCAGGGGCGGGATATGGCTACACCTTC. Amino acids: CASSLTAGAGYGYTF.

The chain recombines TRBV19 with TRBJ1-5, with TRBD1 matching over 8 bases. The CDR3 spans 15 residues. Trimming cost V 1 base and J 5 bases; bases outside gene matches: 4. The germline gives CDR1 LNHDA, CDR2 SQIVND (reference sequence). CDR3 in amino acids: CASSIGRGPHQPQHF. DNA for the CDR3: TGTGCCAGTAGTATAGGCAGGGGGCCTCATCAGCCCCAGCATTTT.

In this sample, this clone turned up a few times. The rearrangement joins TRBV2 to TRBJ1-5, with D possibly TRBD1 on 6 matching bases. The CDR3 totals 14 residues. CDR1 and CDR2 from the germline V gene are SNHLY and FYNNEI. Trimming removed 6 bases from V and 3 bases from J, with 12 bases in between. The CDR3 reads CASRSGQLNQPQHF. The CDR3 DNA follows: TGTGCCAGCAGATCCGGACAGCTCAATCAGCCCCAGCATTTT.

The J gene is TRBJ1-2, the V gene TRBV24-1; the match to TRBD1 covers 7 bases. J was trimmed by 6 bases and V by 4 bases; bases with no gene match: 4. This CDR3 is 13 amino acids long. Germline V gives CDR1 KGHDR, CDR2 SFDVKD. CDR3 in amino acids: CATSENDRDGYTF. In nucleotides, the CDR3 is TGTGCCACCAGTGAAAATGACAGGGATGGCTACACCTTC.

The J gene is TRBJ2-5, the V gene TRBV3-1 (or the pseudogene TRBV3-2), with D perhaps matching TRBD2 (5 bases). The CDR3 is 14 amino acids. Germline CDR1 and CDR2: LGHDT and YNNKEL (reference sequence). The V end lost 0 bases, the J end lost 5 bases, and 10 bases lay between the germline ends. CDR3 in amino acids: CASSQDGRRETQYF. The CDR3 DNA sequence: TGTGCCAGCAGCCAAGACGGCAGGAGGGAGACCCAGTACTTC.

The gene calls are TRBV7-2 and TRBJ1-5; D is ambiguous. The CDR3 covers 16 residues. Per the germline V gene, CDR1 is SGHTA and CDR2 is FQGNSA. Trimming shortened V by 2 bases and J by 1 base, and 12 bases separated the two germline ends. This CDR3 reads CASSLNGFSSNQPQHF. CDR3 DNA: TGTGCCAGCAGCTTAAATGGGTTTTCGAGCAATCAGCCCCAGCATTTT.

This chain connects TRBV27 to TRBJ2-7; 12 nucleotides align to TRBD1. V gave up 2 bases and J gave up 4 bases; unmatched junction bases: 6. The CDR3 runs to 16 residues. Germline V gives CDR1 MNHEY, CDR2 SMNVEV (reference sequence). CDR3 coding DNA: TGTGCCAGCAGTTTAGTGGGACAGGGGGCGAGGTACGAGCAGTACTTC. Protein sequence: CASSLVGQGARYEQYF.

CDR3 DNA sequence: TGTGCCACCAGTGATCCCCTCCGGGCCAAAGGGGGTGAAAAACTGTTTTTT. Amino acid sequence: CATSDPLRAKGGEKLFF. The rearrangement joins TRBV24-1 to TRBJ1-4, with D perhaps TRBD1 (6 bases). Trimming removed 3 bases from V and 7 bases from J, with 20 bases in between. CDR3 length equals 17 residues. The V gene's germline CDR1 is KGHDR and CDR2 SFDVKD.

The CDR3 nucleotides read TGTGCCAGCAGTTTAACTAGCGGGAGGACCCAGTACTTC. Amino acid sequence: CASSLTSGRTQYF. The V and J genes are TRBV27 and TRBJ2-5; 11 nucleotides agree with TRBD2. After removal of 2 bases from V and 7 bases from J, the junction contained 0 bases not matched to a gene. The CDR3 extends over 13 amino acids. Germline CDR1 MNHEY, CDR2 SMNVEV (reference sequence).

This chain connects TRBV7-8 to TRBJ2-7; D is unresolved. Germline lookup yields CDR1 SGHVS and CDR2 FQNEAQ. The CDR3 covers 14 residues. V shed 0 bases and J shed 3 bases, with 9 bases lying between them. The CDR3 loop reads CASSLAPGIYEQYF. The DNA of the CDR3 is TGTGCCAGCAGCTTAGCTCCAGGCATCTACGAGCAGTACTTC. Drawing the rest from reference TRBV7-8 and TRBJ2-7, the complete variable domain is GAGVSQSPRYKVAKRGQDVALRCDPISGHVSLFWYQQALGQGPEFLTYFQNEAQLDKSGLPSDRFFAERPEGSVSTLKIQRTQQEDSAVYLCASSLAPGIYEQYFGPGTRLTVT.

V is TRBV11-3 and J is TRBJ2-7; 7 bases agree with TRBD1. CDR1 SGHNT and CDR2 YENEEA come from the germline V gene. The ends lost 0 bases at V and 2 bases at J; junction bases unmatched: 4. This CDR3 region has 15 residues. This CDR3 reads CASSLDSTGAYEQYF. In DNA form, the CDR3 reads TGTGCCAGCAGCTTAGACTCTACAGGGGCCTACGAGCAGTACTTC.